This T cell receptor (beta chain) was recorded in a study of post-analysis software for immune sequencing data. Study-wide points: Four or five TRBV segments were significantly more frequent in patients than in controls. TRBV5-6, TRBV5-1 and TRBV20-1 were among these segments.

This clonotype was seen more than once but under ten times. Antigen unknown. Tagging with unique molecular identifiers was a feature of the TCR beta cDNA libraries. MiXCR was run by TCRdb on the PCR reads, yielding one entry per CDR3 protein. This table holds fewer than 900,000 distinct CDR3 sequences, 35% to 55% found once. The CDR3 runs to 14 residues. Deletions cut 6 bases from V and 0 bases from J, with 6 bases between. This receptor was obtained from a girl aged 5 to 17 with multiple sclerosis. Sequencing was performed on blood. The chain has TRBV12-3 or TRBV12-4 and TRBJ2-6, with D unclear. Here the CDR3 reads CASSPFSGANVLTF. CDR3 DNA: TGTGCCAGCAGCCCCTTCTCTGGGGCCAACGTCCTGACTTTC.